This is a list of T cell receptor beta chains from one sample in a study of blood T cells in healthy people across ages. TCRdb fed the 5' RACE reads into MiXCR, producing one record per CDR3 protein. The sample includes almost 1 million distinct CDR3 sequences, roughly 47% of them seen just once. Material: blood. Receptors originate from a woman aged 55-69 years in good health. The CDR3 runs from the conserved cysteine through the conserved F or W. A D gene is named only where the DNA matches it firmly. Only part of the rows carry a size: once, few, many, or a class if the clone is expanded.

V gene	J gene	clone size	D gene	CDR3 DNA	CDR3 protein
TRBV12-3/TRBV12-4	TRBJ1-5	-	-	TGTGCCAGCAGTTTGGGAGAACGGGAAAGCAATCAGCCCCAGCATTTT	CASSLGERESNQPQHF
TRBV7-9	TRBJ2-1	-	-	TGTGCCAGCAGCGCGACCCTAGCTTCGGCGTACAGTGAGCAGTTCTTC	CASSATLASAYSEQFF
TRBV28	TRBJ2-3	-	TRBD1	TGTGCCAGCAGTCCCCCGGGACAGGCAGATACGCAGTATTTT	CASSPPGQADTQYF
TRBV28	TRBJ1-5	-	TRBD1	TGTGCCAGCAGTTTCCGGCCGGGAACAGGGGCCTCGCCCCAGCATTTT	CASSFRPGTGASPQHF
TRBV7-8	TRBJ2-7	-	-	TGTGCCGGCAGCCGAGGGGCTGACAGCTCCTACGAGCAGTACTTC	CAGSRGADSSYEQYF
TRBV20-1	TRBJ2-1	-	TRBD2	TGCAGTGCTCCGACTAGCGGGATAGGTAATGAGCAGTTCTTC	CSAPTSGIGNEQFF
TRBV3-1	TRBJ1-1	few	-	TGTGCCAGCAGGGACAAGGGGGTGGAAGCTTTCTTT	CASRDKGVEAFF
TRBV7-2	TRBJ1-2	many	-	TGTGCCAGCAGCTTAGCAAGGGGGGGCCGTGGCTACACCTTC	CASSLARGGRGYTF
TRBV7-2	TRBJ1-4	-	-	TGTGCCAGCAGCGGGGGGGGGTGGGCGGAAAAACTGTTTTTT	CASSGGGWAEKLFF
TRBV4-1	TRBJ2-3	-	TRBD2	TGCGCCAGCAGTCATAAACATAGCGGGGCGGCAGATACGCAGTATTTT	CASSHKHSGAADTQYF
TRBV20-1	TRBJ1-2	-	-	TGCAGTGCTGATGACAGGTCCCGGGAGCATGGCTACACCTTC	CSADDRSREHGYTF
TRBV6-1	TRBJ2-3	-	TRBD2	TGTGCCAGCAGTGAAGTGGGACTAGCGGGAGTAACAGATACGCAGTATTTT	CASSEVGLAGVTDTQYF
TRBV5-4	TRBJ2-3	-	TRBD2	TGTGCCAGCGTACAGCGGGGGTTCGGCACAGATACGCAGTATTTT	CASVQRGFGTDTQYF
TRBV30	TRBJ2-7	few	-	TGTGCCTGGAACGAAGGCCCGGCCTACGAGCAGTACTTC	CAWNEGPAYEQYF
TRBV5-1	TRBJ2-7	-	TRBD1	TGCGCCAGCAGCCCCGGACAGGTGGTCTTCGAGCAGTACTTC	CASSPGQVVFEQYF
TRBV9	TRBJ2-5	-	-	TGTGCCGGCAGCCCCGGGGACTCCACCGCGCGGGAGACCCAGTACTTC	CAGSPGDSTARETQYF
TRBV7-9	TRBJ2-5	-	TRBD1	TGTGCCAGCAGCTTACGGACAGGGGGCCGCCAAGAGACCCAGTACTTC	CASSLRTGGRQETQYF
TRBV5-1	TRBJ2-1	few	TRBD2	TGCGCCAGCAGCCGTAGCGGGAGGGCCGACAATGAGCAGTTCTTC	CASSRSGRADNEQFF
TRBV5-1	TRBJ2-7	-	TRBD2	TGCGCCAGCAGCCCCCCGAGGCTAGCGGGCTCCTACGAGCAGTACTTC	CASSPPRLAGSYEQYF
TRBV7-9	TRBJ2-5	-	TRBD2	TGTGCCAGCAGCTCAAGCGGGGGGGAGACCCAGTACTTC	CASSSSGGETQYF
TRBV29-1	TRBJ2-5	-	-	TGCAGCGCCTCGGGCAGGATAGCACGGGAGACCCAGTACTTC	CSASGRIARETQYF
TRBV4-1	TRBJ2-2	-	TRBD1	TGCGCCGGGGGAGCCCTATGGACAGGGGAAACCGGGGAGCTGTTTTTT	CAGGALWTGETGELFF
TRBV7-2	TRBJ2-2	-	-	TGTGCCAGCAGCACTCTAGCCGGGGAGCTGTTTTTT	CASSTLAGELFF
TRBV20-1	TRBJ2-1	-	TRBD2	TGCAGTGCTACTAGCGGCGATTCAAATTACAATGAGCAGTTCTTC	CSATSGDSNYNEQFF
TRBV28	TRBJ2-1	-	-	TGTGCCAGCACCCCGGGGCCGTTCTTC	CASTPGPFF
TRBV25-1	TRBJ2-4	few	TRBD2	TGTGCCAGCAGTGATGAGACTAGCGGGAACAAAAACATTCAGTACTTC	CASSDETSGNKNIQYF
TRBV12-3/TRBV12-4	TRBJ2-5	-	-	-	CASSSSEREWNQEAQYF
TRBV6-2/TRBV6-3	TRBJ2-7	-	TRBD2	TGTGCCAGCAGTCCCGGGACTAGCGGGAGTCCTCAGTACTTC	CASSPGTSGSPQYF
TRBV29-1	TRBJ2-6	once	-	TGCAGCGTTTTATACACGACGAATCGCGGAGGGTTCCTGACTTTC	CSVLYTTNRGGFLTF
TRBV24-1	TRBJ2-3	-	-	TGTGCCACCAGCACTTTTGCAGGTTCAGATACGCAGTATTTT	CATSTFAGSDTQYF
TRBV29-1	TRBJ2-1	-	-	TGCAGCGTTGAAGATCTTCATGGCTGGACCGAAAACAATGAGCAGTTCTTC	CSVEDLHGWTENNEQFF
TRBV11-2	TRBJ2-3	-	-	TGTGCCACCCTTGGCGCCGGCACAGATACGCAGTCTTTT	CATLGAGTDTQSF
TRBV28	TRBJ2-3	-	-	TGTGCCAGCAGGTCCACCCCAGATACGCAGTATTTT	CASRSTPDTQYF
TRBV2	TRBJ2-1	once	TRBD1	TGTGCCAGCAGCGGGCCCCTGGACAGGCAAACCTACAATGAGCAGTTCTTC	CASSGPLDRQTYNEQFF
TRBV20-1	TRBJ2-7	-	TRBD1	TGCAGTGCTCAGGACAGGGGATCGAGGGAGCAGTACTTC	CSAQDRGSREQYF
TRBV7-9	TRBJ2-3	-	-	TGTGCCAGCAGCGGGGAGCCAGATACGCAGTATTTT	CASSGEPDTQYF
TRBV6-2/TRBV6-3	TRBJ2-1	few	TRBD2	TGTGCCAGCAACAATGGGGGGGGTTACAATGAGCAGTTCTTC	CASNNGGGYNEQFF
TRBV2	TRBJ2-4	-	-	TGTGCCAGCAGCGTCACCCGGGGGGCCAACATTCAGTACTTC	CASSVTRGANIQYF
TRBV12-3/TRBV12-4	TRBJ1-1	-	-	TGTGCCAGCAGTTGGAGGGGACTGACGAACACTGAAGCTTTCTTT	CASSWRGLTNTEAFF
TRBV10-3	TRBJ2-7	few	-	TGTGCCATCAGTGAGTTGCAGGGGAGCTCCTACGAGCAGTACTTC	CAISELQGSSYEQYF
TRBV20-1	TRBJ2-5	-	TRBD2	TGCAGTGCTAGATGGCTAGCGGGGCCTAATCAGTACTTC	CSARWLAGPNQYF
TRBV29-1	TRBJ2-7	few	TRBD1	TGCAGCGTACTAGACGGACAGGCCCACGAGCAGTACTTC	CSVLDGQAHEQYF
TRBV20-1	TRBJ2-1	-	-	TGCAGTGCCCTACTAGACGGCTCCTTCAATGAGCAGTTCTTC	CSALLDGSFNEQFF
TRBV28	TRBJ2-7	few	-	TGTGCCAGCAGTGCACAGGTGCCGCCCTACGAGCAGTACTTC	CASSAQVPPYEQYF
TRBV12-3/TRBV12-4	TRBJ2-7	few	TRBD2	TGTGCCAGCAGCATACTGACTAGCGGGAGGTACGAGCAGTACTTC	CASSILTSGRYEQYF
TRBV15	TRBJ1-2	-	-	TGTGCCACCAGCAGAACCGGGACTAACTATGGCTACACCTTC	CATSRTGTNYGYTF
TRBV27	TRBJ2-3	-	TRBD1	TGTGCCAGCAGTCCTCGATTCCTAACAGGGGCCCCAGATACGCAGTATTTT	CASSPRFLTGAPDTQYF
TRBV7-2	TRBJ2-6	-	-	TGTGCCAGCAGCTTAACCGGGGGTGCCAACTATGGGGCCAACGTCCTGACTTTC	CASSLTGGANYGANVLTF
TRBV7-2	TRBJ2-7	few	TRBD2	TGTGCCAGCAGCTTAGACGTAGCGGGAAAGCAGTACTTC	CASSLDVAGKQYF
TRBV12-3/TRBV12-4	TRBJ1-5	-	-	TGTGCCAGCAGTTTAGGATGGGACAAGTATCAGCCCCAGCATTTT	CASSLGWDKYQPQHF